These T cell receptor beta chains were read from a single sample in a study of T cells in tumors and immune-related adverse events. The protocol was immunoSEQ multiplex PCR, while the TCRdb copy is restricted to in-frame clones and leaves out a portion. The table lists around 8,300 clones, 94% of them singletons, with 2% to 2.5% in the top ten. The material was lymph node tissue, obtained from a patient treated with anti-PD-1 therapy. These receptor sequences come from a female donor with metastatic renal cell carcinoma. Each CDR3 is given with its conserved first and last residue. The order of the fields is D gene, clone size, V gene, J gene, CDR3 protein, CDR3 DNA. The D gene is left open where the match is weak. Size values are once, few and many counts, or a class for expanded clones, and some rows have none.

d_gene: .
abundance: once
v_gene: TRBV21-1
j_gene: TRBJ1-2
CDR3aa: CASPAQTGGSYGYTF
CDR3nt: TGTGCCAGCCCCGCTCAAACGGGGGGCTCCTATGGCTACACCTTC

d_gene: TRBD2
abundance: .
v_gene: TRBV11-2
j_gene: TRBJ2-3
CDR3aa: CASSNRGLAGGGTDTQYF
CDR3nt: TGTGCCAGCAGCAACCGGGGACTAGCGGGGGGTGGCACAGATACGCAGTATTTT

d_gene: .
abundance: .
v_gene: TRBV10-3
j_gene: TRBJ1-1
CDR3aa: CAISEFTEAFF
CDR3nt: TGTGCCATCAGTGAGTTCACTGAAGCTTTCTTT

d_gene: TRBD1
abundance: .
v_gene: TRBV7-9
j_gene: TRBJ2-3
CDR3aa: CASSTRGGGTDTQYF
CDR3nt: TGTGCCAGCAGCACACGAGGGGGCGGCACAGATACGCAGTATTTT

d_gene: TRBD1
abundance: .
v_gene: TRBV27
j_gene: TRBJ1-2
CDR3aa: CASSFRGQGYGYTF
CDR3nt: TGTGCCAGCAGTTTTCGGGGACAGGGATATGGCTACACCTTC

d_gene: .
abundance: few
v_gene: TRBV21-1
j_gene: TRBJ1-1
CDR3aa: CASSSRTEAFF
CDR3nt: TGTGCCAGCAGCTCCCGCACTGAAGCTTTCTTT

d_gene: TRBD1
abundance: .
v_gene: TRBV28
j_gene: TRBJ1-1
CDR3aa: CASSFVSSTGEVNTEAFF
CDR3nt: TGTGCCAGCAGTTTTGTCAGCTCGACAGGGGAAGTGAACACTGAAGCTTTCTTT

d_gene: TRBD1
abundance: .
v_gene: TRBV7-9
j_gene: TRBJ1-2
CDR3aa: CASSLQGVDYGYTF
CDR3nt: TGTGCCAGCAGCTTACAGGGGGTGGACTATGGCTACACCTTC

d_gene: .
abundance: .
v_gene: TRBV7-6
j_gene: TRBJ1-4
CDR3aa: CASSLAGGHNEKLFF
CDR3nt: TGTGCCAGCAGCTTAGCGGGGGGGCATAATGAAAAACTGTTTTTT

d_gene: TRBD2
abundance: once
v_gene: TRBV18
j_gene: TRBJ2-1
CDR3aa: CASSVRTSGEAYNEQFF
CDR3nt: TGTGCCAGCTCAGTAAGGACTAGCGGAGAAGCCTACAATGAGCAGTTCTTC

d_gene: TRBD1
abundance: .
v_gene: TRBV27
j_gene: TRBJ2-5
CDR3aa: CASSRGQGGETQYF
CDR3nt: TGTGCCAGCAGCCGGGGACAGGGGGGAGAGACCCAGTACTTC

d_gene: .
abundance: .
v_gene: TRBV7-6
j_gene: TRBJ1-6
CDR3aa: CASSSGRLNSPLHF
CDR3nt: TGTGCCAGCAGCTCGGGACGGCTTAATTCACCCCTCCACTTT

d_gene: .
abundance: .
v_gene: TRBV27
j_gene: TRBJ1-2
CDR3aa: CASSLSKTGAEDGYTF
CDR3nt: TGTGCCAGCAGTTTATCGAAGACGGGGGCGGAGGATGGCTACACCTTC

d_gene: TRBD2
abundance: .
v_gene: TRBV11-2
j_gene: TRBJ2-3
CDR3aa: CASSLVGGSTTDTQYF
CDR3nt: TGTGCCAGCAGCTTAGTTGGCGGGAGCACCACAGATACGCAGTATTTT

d_gene: .
abundance: once
v_gene: TRBV27
j_gene: TRBJ1-3
CDR3aa: CASMTARSGNTIYF
CDR3nt: TGTGCCAGCATGACCGCGAGATCTGGAAACACCATATATTTT

d_gene: TRBD1
abundance: .
v_gene: TRBV18
j_gene: TRBJ1-4
CDR3aa: CASSLQGGGEKLFF
CDR3nt: TGTGCCAGCTCTCTCCAGGGGGGAGGCGAAAAACTGTTTTTT

d_gene: TRBD1
abundance: .
v_gene: TRBV18
j_gene: TRBJ2-7
CDR3aa: CASSPGTGGYEQYF
CDR3nt: TGTGCCAGCTCACCAGGGACAGGGGGCTACGAGCAGTACTTC

d_gene: .
abundance: .
v_gene: TRBV11-2
j_gene: TRBJ2-5
CDR3aa: CASSPQQGEGETQYF
CDR3nt: TGTGCCAGCAGCCCCCAACAGGGGGAGGGAGAGACCCAGTACTTC